A single sample is the source of the 7 T cell receptor beta chains below, sequenced in a study of blood T cell repertoires in COVID-19 (TCRdb year 2020). The library relied on the immunoSEQ multiplex PCR assay. The clones in this table, taken by TCRdb from immuneACCESS, are in-frame only. Not every clone is retained; where verified, under half of the shortfall comes from an unresolved V gene, and the cause of the rest is unknown. Recorded for this sample are around 40,000 clones; roughly 85% of them occurred a single time. More than 6.5% of the sample is in the top ten clones. Sequencing was performed on peripheral blood. The receptors were sampled from a man aged 60 to 75 with active COVID-19.

The chain is built from TRBV7-3 and TRBJ2-3, with 10 nucleotides matching TRBD2. The V gene end was trimmed by 5 bases and the J gene end by 2 bases; junction bases not matched to a gene: 7. Germline-derived CDR1 and CDR2 are SGHTA and FQGTGA. This CDR3 spans 16 amino acids. CDR3 nucleotide sequence: TGTGCCAGCAGCGAAAGAGCGGGAGGGCTCACAGATACGCAGTATTTT. Protein product: CASSERAGGLTDTQYF.

CDR3 sequence: CASSSGTSGYNEQFF. DNA for the CDR3: TGTGCCAGCAGTTCCGGGACTAGCGGGTACAATGAGCAGTTCTTC. The chain carries TRBV6-5 and TRBJ2-1, with 12 bases identical to TRBD2. CDR3 size: 15 residues. CDR1 MNHEY and CDR2 SVGAGI come from the germline V gene. V dropped 4 bases and J dropped 4; count of bases not matched to a gene: 2.

The chain joins TRBV6-5 to TRBJ2-7, with 9 nucleotides matching TRBD1. This CDR3 has 14 residues. With V trimmed by 2 bases and J by 10 bases, 9 bases remained unmatched. The germline V gene encodes CDR1 MNHEY and CDR2 SVGAGI. CDR3 in amino acids: CASSYMDRGTGQYF. As DNA, the CDR3 is TGTGCCAGCAGTTACATGGACAGGGGTACGGGTCAGTACTTC.

This rearrangement joins TRBV5-1 to TRBJ1-4; 7 nucleotides align to TRBD1. V trimming: 1 base; J trimming: 4 bases; junction bases outside the gene matches: 4. The CDR3 covers 15 residues. From germline, CDR1 is SGHRS and CDR2 YFSETQ. The chain's CDR3 is CASSLQGQLNEKLFF. The CDR3 bases are TGCGCCAGCAGCTTGCAGGGACAGCTTAATGAAAAACTGTTTTTT.

CDR3 protein: CASSLPGEKLFF. DNA for the CDR3: TGTGCCAGCAGCCTCCCGGGGGAAAAACTGTTTTTT. The chain couples TRBV5-4 to TRBJ1-4, with D unresolved. Germline assignment: CDR1 SGHNT and CDR2 YYREEE (reference sequence). With 4 bases removed from V and 8 bases from J, the gap between germline ends came to 9 bases. The CDR3 sequence is 12 residues long.

Only one count was recorded for this clone. The chain carries TRBV18 and TRBJ2-5; D ambiguous. The CDR3 runs 14 residues. Per the germline V gene, CDR1 is KGHSH and CDR2 is LQKENI. The germline V and J ends were trimmed by 0 bases and 0 bases, with 5 bases remaining between them. The CDR3, as DNA: TGTGCCAGCTCACCACCTCAGGACCAAGAGACCCAGTACTTC. It yields the protein CASSPPQDQETQYF.

The chain recombines TRBV10-3 with TRBJ2-3; no clear D gene. Germline-derived CDR1 and CDR2 are ENHRY and SYGVKD. V was pared by 2 bases and J by 2 bases, with 5 bases between. The CDR3 covers 13 residues. CDR3 in DNA: TGTGCCATCAGTGAGGACAACACAGATACGCAGTATTTT. Its protein is CAISEDNTDTQYF.